There are a few counts of the clone carrying this TCR beta chain. Germline loops: CDR1 MDHEN, CDR2 SYDVKM. The CDR3 length is 14 residues. V lost 4 bases and J lost 11, with 15 bases in between. Seattle cases were enrolled at active infection and followed longitudinally. This entry belongs to a study of blood T cell repertoires in COVID-19. Study background: Sample material is recorded as cDNA or gDNA derived from T cells, B-cell-depleted T cells, or PBMCs.

Methods used by the authors: Estimation of nucleated cell counts was performed using reference gene primer amplification. Clones were sequenced by immunoSEQ multiplex PCR, and TCRdb holds only the in-frame ones, with some missing. V, J and clone size are those of that table, while D and trimming were read from the DNA. This table holds more than 350,000 clones, 89% found once. This receptor was obtained from a woman between 25 and 40 years old with COVID-19, enrolled during active disease. The sample comprised peripheral blood. This chain joins TRBV28 and TRBJ1-6; TRBD1 might be the D (6 bases). This CDR3 is CASSSRGVKPPLHF. DNA for the CDR3: TGTGCCAGCAGTTCCAGGGGTGTCAAGCCACCCCTCCACTTT.